This entry lists 30 T cell receptor beta chains sequenced from one sample in a study of spatial heterogeneity in lung cancer. Regarding time point: sample taken at primary tumor resection. Unsorted samples of tumor, nontumor lung or frozen PBMC had their whole RNA sequenced. TCRdb reprocessed the 5' RACE reads via MiXCR and lists one record per CDR3 protein. The sample shows more than 85,000 distinct CDR3 sequences, roughly 10% of them seen only once. The material was PBMCs, obtained at surgery. The origin of the receptors is a male donor with early-stage non-small cell lung cancer.

This clonotype was seen more than once but under ten times. The chain is built from TRBV5-4 and TRBJ2-7; possibly TRBD2 for D (6 bases). Trimming shortened V by 3 bases and J by 2 bases, and 15 bases separated the two germline ends. Germline V gives CDR1 SGHNT, CDR2 YYREEE (reference sequence). The CDR3 sequence is 15 residues long. The CDR3 DNA is TGTGCCAGCAGCTCCGGACCCGGCGGGGCCTACGAGCAGTACTTC. This translates into CASSSGPGGAYEQYF.

This clonotype has just a few counts. The chain uses TRBV29-1 and TRBJ2-7; D possibly corresponds to TRBD1 (5 bases). CDR1 is SQVTM, CDR2 ANQGSEA, per germline. The CDR3 runs 14 residues. V lost 1 base and J 3 bases, leaving 13 bases between the germline ends. As DNA, the CDR3 is TGCAGCGTTGAAGGGACCGAGGACAACTACGAGCAGTACTTC. Translation: CSVEGTEDNYEQYF.

The CDR3 DNA reads as TGCGCCAGCAGCTTGGAGCGAGCGGGAGGTGTAGATACGCAGTATTTT. As protein: CASSLERAGGVDTQYF. The chain has TRBV5-1 and TRBJ2-3; 9 bases fit TRBD2. The V segment lost 0 bases and the J segment 5 bases; nucleotides outside the gene matches: 7. In germline, CDR1 is SGHRS, CDR2 YFSETQ. This CDR3 has 16 residues.

This clonotype was observed at least ten times. The chain uses TRBV7-2 and TRBJ2-5, with 11 bases identical to TRBD2. CDR1 is SGHTA and CDR2 is FQGNSA in the germline V gene. With V trimmed by 3 bases and J by 4 bases, 7 bases remained unmatched. The CDR3 sequence is 16 residues long. The DNA for the CDR3 is TGTGCCAGCAGCTTGCCCGACGGGACTAGCGGAGAGACCCAGTACTTC. This translates into CASSLPDGTSGETQYF.

The chain carries TRBV20-1 and TRBJ2-1; 8 bases line up with TRBD1. After removal of 4 bases from V and 8 bases from J, the junction contained 7 bases not matched to a gene. CDR3 size: 13 residues. Germline CDR1 is DFQATT and CDR2 is SNEGSKA (reference sequence). The CDR3 protein is CSAKRDRFDEQFF. CDR3 sequence (DNA): TGCAGTGCTAAACGGGACAGGTTCGATGAGCAGTTCTTC.

The sample holds many counts of this clonotype. This chain joins TRBV20-1 and TRBJ2-4, with TRBD1 matching over 7 bases. The CDR3 runs 12 residues. The V and J ends lost 6 bases and 5 bases, in that order; junction bases with no gene match: 4. Per germline, CDR1 DFQATT and CDR2 SNEGSKA (reference sequence). The CDR3 region is CSAETGQNIQYF. The CDR3 region has the DNA TGCAGTGCGGAGACAGGGCAAAACATTCAGTACTTC.

In its sample, this clonotype was seen many times. The chain combines TRBV6-2 or TRBV6-3 with TRBJ2-7, with 13 bases lining up with TRBD2. The germline CDR1 and CDR2 sequences are MNHEY and SVGEGT. The CDR3 contains 17 residues. The junction had 14 bases not matched to a gene; V was cut back by 8 bases and J by 4 bases. CDR3 bases: TGTGCCAGCTCACGAGACCTTAGGACTAGCGGGAGTTACGAGCAGTACTTC. Protein product: CASSRDLRTSGSYEQYF.

This clonotype was detected ten times or more. V usage is TRBV7-2 and J usage is TRBJ2-1; possibly TRBD2 for D (5 bases). Germline V gene data show CDR1 as SGHTA and CDR2 as FQGNSA. The CDR3 totals 14 residues. V dropped 2 bases and J dropped 9 bases, with 14 bases sitting between them. For the CDR3, the DNA is TGTGCCAGCAGCTTAACGAGAAGTCGGGGTGAGCAGTTCTTC. It translates to CASSLTRSRGEQFF.

This clonotype was counted at least ten times. J is TRBJ2-5 and V is TRBV11-2; TRBD1 might be the D (5 bases). The CDR3 covers 13 residues. V lost 2 bases and J 6 bases, leaving 10 bases between the germline ends. The V gene's germline CDR1 is SGHAT and CDR2 FQNNGV. CDR3 DNA: TGTGCCAGCAGCTTACTCAGGGTAAAGACCCAGTACTTC. Its translation is CASSLLRVKTQYF.

This clonotype was seen many times. The J gene is TRBJ1-4, the V gene TRBV29-1; 8 bases line up with TRBD1. CDR1 and CDR2 from the germline V gene are SQVTM and ANQGSEA. The CDR3 runs 12 residues. Trimming took 8 bases from V and 5 from J; bases not matched to a gene: 4. As DNA, the CDR3 is TGCAGCTACAGGGGGAGGAATGAAAAACTGTTTTTT. Translating it yields CSYRGRNEKLFF.

The table lists this clonotype with a few counts. This sequence joins TRBV20-1 and TRBJ2-1; TRBD2 agrees at 9 bases. The CDR3 extends over 14 amino acids. Germline V gives CDR1 DFQATT, CDR2 SNEGSKA (reference sequence). Losses at the gene ends were 3 bases for V and 6 bases for J; bases not matched to a gene: 6. The CDR3 DNA follows: TGCAGTGCTAGGAAGACTAGCGGCTTCAATGAGCAGTTCTTC. This codes for CSARKTSGFNEQFF.

In its sample, this clonotype was seen a few times. The chain combines TRBV5-1 with TRBJ2-3; D unresolved. The V gene lost 0 bases and the J gene lost 3 bases, with 8 bases spanning the gap. This CDR3 has 14 amino acids. CDR1 is SGHRS, CDR2 YFSETQ, per germline. DNA for the CDR3: TGCGCCAGCAGCTTGGCAAAGGTAACAGATACGCAGTATTTT. It translates to CASSLAKVTDTQYF.

There are a few counts of this clonotype. The chain carries TRBV6-1 and TRBJ1-1, with 7 bases that match TRBD1. The CDR3 covers 14 residues. From germline, CDR1 is MNHNS and CDR2 SASEGT. V lost 7 bases, J lost 5 bases, and 10 bases stayed unmatched. The CDR3: CASTQRGLHTEAFF. CDR3 DNA: TGTGCCAGCACCCAAAGGGGGCTTCATACTGAAGCTTTCTTT.

This clonotype was counted a few times. Written as DNA, the CDR3 is TGTGCCAGCAGTTTGGGACACGGGCCCTACGAGCAGTACTTC. Amino acid sequence: CASSLGHGPYEQYF. The chain employs TRBV28 and TRBJ2-7; a possible D gene is TRBD1 (6 bases). CDR3 length: 14 residues. Germline values: CDR1 MDHEN, CDR2 SYDVKM. V was pared by 3 bases and J by 2 bases, with 11 bases between.

This clonotype showed up just a few times. CDR3 region: CASSLGKGNQPQHF. In DNA, the CDR3 is TGTGCCAGCAGCTTAGGCAAAGGCAATCAGCCCCAGCATTTT. V is TRBV7-2 and J is TRBJ1-5; D gene ambiguous. Germline assignment: CDR1 SGHTA and CDR2 FQGNSA. V gave up 1 base and J gave up 2 bases, with 6 bases separating them. The CDR3 runs to 14 residues.

This clonotype was counted at least ten times. The chain has TRBV28 and TRBJ2-7; 9 nucleotides line up with TRBD2. CDR3 length equals 13 residues. Losses at the gene ends were 3 bases for V and 6 bases for J; bases not matched to a gene: 3. The germline CDR1 and CDR2 sequences are MDHEN and SYDVKM. The CDR3 DNA follows: TGTGCCAGCAGTTTGGGGACTAGCACCGAGCAGTACTTC. This translates into CASSLGTSTEQYF.

This clonotype occurred many times. This chain joins TRBV5-1 and TRBJ2-7; 11 bases line up with TRBD2. The germline V gene has CDR1 SGHRS and CDR2 YFSETQ. V shed 4 bases and J 0 bases; nucleotides not matched to a gene: 9. The CDR3 has 17 amino acids. The CDR3 here is CASSLGLAAGSSYEQYF. For the CDR3, the DNA is TGCGCCAGCAGCCTGGGACTAGCGGCCGGAAGCTCCTACGAGCAGTACTTC.

This sequence joins TRBV4-3 and TRBJ2-4, with a possible D match to TRBD2 (5 bases). The germline CDR1 and CDR2 sequences are LGHNA and YSLEER. The V end lost 0 bases, the J end lost 8 bases, and 11 bases lay between the germline ends. The CDR3 consists of 14 residues. As DNA, the CDR3 is TGCGCCAGCAGCCAAGATGATGAGGGTGACATTCAGTACTTC. It translates to CASSQDDEGDIQYF.

This rearrangement joins TRBV28 to TRBJ2-3; D is undetermined. The CDR3 totals 12 residues. V was clipped by 8 bases and J by 4 bases, with 10 bases between them. Germline V gives CDR1 MDHEN, CDR2 SYDVKM. CDR3 loop: CASRSMPDTQYF. CDR3 sequence (DNA): TGTGCCAGCCGATCGATGCCAGATACGCAGTATTTT.

In DNA, the CDR3 is TGTGCCAGCAGTTCCCCTTCCCGAGACGGGAAGGACGAGCAGTACTTC. Amino acid sequence: CASSSPSRDGKDEQYF. This rearrangement joins TRBV27 to TRBJ2-7; D possibly corresponds to TRBD2 (5 bases). CDR1 is MNHEY, CDR2 SMNVEV, per germline (reference sequence). V lost 4 bases and J 5 bases, leaving 21 bases between the germline ends. The CDR3 sequence is 16 residues long.

Only a few counts were recorded for this clonotype. The chain has TRBV29-1 and TRBJ2-1; D might be TRBD1 (5 bases). This CDR3 spans 15 amino acids. Trimming stripped 3 bases from V and 2 bases from J, with 14 bases between. CDR1 SQVTM and CDR2 ANQGSEA come from the germline V gene. The CDR3 reads CSVEGPPSPYNEQFF. The CDR3 region has the DNA TGCAGCGTTGAGGGGCCTCCCAGTCCCTACAATGAGCAGTTCTTC.

This clonotype was seen ten or more times. The chain couples TRBV5-1 to TRBJ2-4; the match to TRBD2 covers 12 bases. J lost 8 bases, V lost 5 bases, and 14 bases had no gene match. Looked up from germline, CDR1 is SGHRS and CDR2 is YFSETQ. CDR3 length equals 17 residues. The chain's CDR3 is CASSSGLAGNLLDIQYF. The DNA of the CDR3 is TGCGCCAGCAGTTCCGGACTAGCGGGGAACCTATTAGACATTCAGTACTTC.

The chain joins TRBV20-1 to TRBJ2-2, with 16 bases matching TRBD2. Germline V gives CDR1 DFQATT, CDR2 SNEGSKA (reference sequence). Losses at the gene ends were 7 bases for V and 7 bases for J; bases not matched to a gene: 15. The CDR3 runs to 18 residues. This CDR3 reads CSVQTGTSGRARGGELFF. The CDR3 DNA follows: TGCAGTGTCCAGACCGGGACTAGCGGGAGGGCCAGGGGCGGGGAGCTGTTTTTT.

This clonotype was counted a few times. The chain employs TRBV9 and TRBJ1-1; 9 positions match TRBD1. The CDR3 is 14 amino acids. Per germline, CDR1 SGDLS and CDR2 YYNGEE. Trimming at V came to 6 bases and at J to 1 base, leaving 4 bases not matched to a gene. The CDR3 spells CASTGTGTNTEAFF. CDR3 in DNA: TGTGCCAGCACCGGGACAGGGACGAACACTGAAGCTTTCTTT.

In its sample, this clonotype was seen a few times. V gene TRBV19 combines with J gene TRBJ2-3; 10 bases fit TRBD2. Trimming took 8 bases from V and 6 from J; bases not matched to a gene: 14. Germline V gene data show CDR1 as LNHDA and CDR2 as SQIVND (reference sequence). The CDR3 consists of 16 residues. As DNA, the CDR3 is TGTGCCAGTCATCCCCACGAAGCGGGGGGGCGTGATACGCAGTATTTT. Translation gives CASHPHEAGGRDTQYF.

This clonotype was counted many times. The chain carries TRBV6-6 and TRBJ2-7; tentatively, D is TRBD2 (6 bases). The CDR3 is 16 amino acids. CDR1 is MNHNY, CDR2 SVGAGI, per germline (reference sequence). V lost 0 bases and J 6 bases, leaving 18 bases between the germline ends. The CDR3 spells CASSYSGNFRAGEQYF. The DNA of the CDR3 is TGTGCCAGCAGTTACTCGGGTAACTTCCGAGCGGGCGAGCAGTACTTC.

This clonotype was recorded at least ten times. The V gene is TRBV5-4, the J gene TRBJ2-5; 8 nucleotides agree with TRBD1. Per the germline V gene, CDR1 is SGHNT and CDR2 is YYREEE (reference sequence). CDR3 length: 16 residues. Trimming took 3 bases from V and 3 from J; bases not matched to a gene: 10. In DNA, the CDR3 is TGTGCCAGCAGCTCGCCCGGGACAGGCCCTAAAGAGACCCAGTACTTC. Translated, it gives CASSSPGTGPKETQYF. Filled out from reference TRBV5-4 and TRBJ2-5, the complete variable domain reads ETGVTQSPTHLIKTRGQQVTLRCSSQSGHNTVSWYQQALGQGPQFIFQYYREEENGRGNFPPRFSGLQFPNYSSELNVNALELDDSALYLCASSSPGTGPKETQYFGPGTRLLVL.

This clonotype was detected a few times. The chain couples TRBV28 to TRBJ1-2; D might be TRBD1 (5 bases). The CDR3 sequence is 14 residues long. Looked up from germline, CDR1 is MDHEN and CDR2 is SYDVKM. The germline V and J ends were trimmed by 0 bases and 3 bases, with 8 bases remaining between them. CDR3 in DNA: TGTGCCAGCAGTTTATGGAAAGGGGACTATGGCTACACCTTC. It specifies CASSLWKGDYGYTF.

The chain couples TRBV6-6 to TRBJ1-1; D gene ambiguous. V was shortened by 7 bases and J by 4 bases, with 10 bases between the two germline ends. Germline CDR1 and CDR2: MNHNY and SVGAGI (reference sequence). CDR3 length: 12 residues. The chain's CDR3 is CASTLSPTEAFF. The CDR3 DNA reads as TGTGCCAGCACCCTATCCCCCACTGAAGCTTTCTTT.

CDR3 region: CASSLEVDSYYGYTF. The CDR3 DNA sequence: TGTGCCAGCAGCTTAGAGGTGGACAGTTACTATGGCTACACCTTC. J is TRBJ1-2 and V is TRBV11-2; tentatively, D is TRBD1 (6 bases). The ends were cut back, 0 bases at V and 3 bases at J, with 11 bases in the middle. CDR1 SGHAT and CDR2 FQNNGV come from the germline V gene. The CDR3 length is 15 residues. Filled out from reference TRBV11-2 and TRBJ1-2, the complete variable domain reads EAGVAQSPRYKIIEKRQSVAFWCNPISGHATLYWYQQILGQGPKLLIQFQNNGVVDDSQLPKDRFSAERLKGVDSTLKIQPAKLEDSAVYLCASSLEVDSYYGYTFGSGTRLTVV.